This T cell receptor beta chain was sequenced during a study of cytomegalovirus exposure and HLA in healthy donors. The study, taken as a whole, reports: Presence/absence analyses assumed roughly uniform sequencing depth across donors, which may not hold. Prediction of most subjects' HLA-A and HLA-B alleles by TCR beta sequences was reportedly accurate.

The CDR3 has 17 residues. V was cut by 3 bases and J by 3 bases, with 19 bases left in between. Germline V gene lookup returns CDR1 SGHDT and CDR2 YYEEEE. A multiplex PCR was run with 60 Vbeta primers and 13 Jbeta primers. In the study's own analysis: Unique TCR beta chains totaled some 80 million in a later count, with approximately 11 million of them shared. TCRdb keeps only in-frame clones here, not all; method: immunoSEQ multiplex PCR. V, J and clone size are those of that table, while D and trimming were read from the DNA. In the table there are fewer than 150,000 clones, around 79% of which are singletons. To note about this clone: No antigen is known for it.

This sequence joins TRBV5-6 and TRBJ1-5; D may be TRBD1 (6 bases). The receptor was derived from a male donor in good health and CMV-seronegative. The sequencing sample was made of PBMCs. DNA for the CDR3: TGTGCCAGCAGCTGGGGCGGCAGGGGATGGATCAATCAGCCCCAGCATTTT. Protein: CASSWGGRGWINQPQHF. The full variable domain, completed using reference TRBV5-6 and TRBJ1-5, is DAGVTQSPTHLIKTRGQQVTLRCSPKSGHDTVSWYQQALGQGPQFIFQYYEEEERQRGNFPDRFSGHQFPNYSSELNVNALLLGDSALYLCASSWGGRGWINQPQHFGDGTRLSIL.